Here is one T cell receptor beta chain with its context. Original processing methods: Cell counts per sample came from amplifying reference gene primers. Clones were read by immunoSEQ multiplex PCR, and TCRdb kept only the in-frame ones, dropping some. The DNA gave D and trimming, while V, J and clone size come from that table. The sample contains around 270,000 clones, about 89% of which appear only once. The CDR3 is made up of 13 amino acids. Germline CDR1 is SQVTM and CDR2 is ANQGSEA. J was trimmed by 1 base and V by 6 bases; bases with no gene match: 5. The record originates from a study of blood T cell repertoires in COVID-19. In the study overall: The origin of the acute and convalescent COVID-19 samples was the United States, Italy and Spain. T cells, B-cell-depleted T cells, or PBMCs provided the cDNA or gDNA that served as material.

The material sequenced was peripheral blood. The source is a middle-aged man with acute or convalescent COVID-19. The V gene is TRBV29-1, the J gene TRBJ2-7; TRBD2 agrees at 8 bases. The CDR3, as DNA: TGCAGCGTCCGGACGGGGGGGTCCTACGAGCAGTACTTC. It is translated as CSVRTGGSYEQYF.